This T cell receptor (beta chain) was identified in a study of T cells in Graves' hyperthyroidism and ophthalmopathy. Study-level points and caveats: The model anticipated ophthalmopathy a median about six months pre-onset.

The CDR3 sequence is 14 residues long. Germline V gene data show CDR1 as LNHDA and CDR2 as SQIVND (reference sequence). Clinical symptoms, serum thyroxine, TRAb, thyroid ultrasound and orbital computed tomography informed diagnoses. Template material for amplifying TCR beta CDR3 regions consisted of RNA transcripts. The HTBI set primed first-round TCR CDR3 RT-PCR. TCRdb re-called the multiplex PCR reads with MiXCR, one entry per CDR3 protein. The sample consists of around 500,000 distinct CDR3 sequences, 20% to 25% of them appearing once. A remark on this clonotype: Its antigen is currently unknown. Its ends do not fully match the called genes, so a read error is possible.

This TCR was recovered from a woman between 65 and 79 years old with Graves' ophthalmopathy. V is TRBV19 and J is TRBJ1-1; TRBD1 is a possible D gene (6 bases). The specimen sequenced was blood. The CDR3 region is CTSSISRGGTEAFF. For the CDR3, the DNA is TGTACCAGTAGTATAAGCAGGGGTGGAACTGAAGCTTTCTTT. The whole variable domain, remainder taken from reference TRBV19 and TRBJ1-1, is DGGITQSPKYLFRKEGQNVTLSCEQNLNHDAMYWYRQDPGQGLRLIYYSQIVNDFQKGDIAEGYSVSREKKESFPLTVTSAQKNPTAFYLCTSSISRGGTEAFFGQGTRLTVV.